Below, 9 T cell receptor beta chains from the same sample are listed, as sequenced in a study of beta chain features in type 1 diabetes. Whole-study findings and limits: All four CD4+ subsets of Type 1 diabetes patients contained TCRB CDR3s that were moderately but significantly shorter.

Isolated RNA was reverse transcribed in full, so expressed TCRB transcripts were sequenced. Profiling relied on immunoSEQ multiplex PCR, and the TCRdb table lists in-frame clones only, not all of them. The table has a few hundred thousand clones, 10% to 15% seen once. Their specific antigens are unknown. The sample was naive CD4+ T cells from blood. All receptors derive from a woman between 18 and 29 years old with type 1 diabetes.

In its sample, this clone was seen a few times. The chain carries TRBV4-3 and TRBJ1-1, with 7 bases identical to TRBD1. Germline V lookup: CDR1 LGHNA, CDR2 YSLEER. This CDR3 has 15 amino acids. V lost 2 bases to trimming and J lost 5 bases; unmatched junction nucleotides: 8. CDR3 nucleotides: TGCGCCAGCAGCCAATTCGTTACAGGGGAAACTGAAGCTTTCTTT. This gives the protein CASSQFVTGETEAFF.

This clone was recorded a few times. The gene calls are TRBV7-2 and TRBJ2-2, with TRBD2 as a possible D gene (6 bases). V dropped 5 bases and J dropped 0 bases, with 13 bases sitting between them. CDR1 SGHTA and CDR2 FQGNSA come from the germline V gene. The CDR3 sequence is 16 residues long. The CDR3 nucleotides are TGTGCCAGCAGCCTCTTGGGGAGGCCGAACACCGGGGAGCTGTTTTTT. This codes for CASSLLGRPNTGELFF.

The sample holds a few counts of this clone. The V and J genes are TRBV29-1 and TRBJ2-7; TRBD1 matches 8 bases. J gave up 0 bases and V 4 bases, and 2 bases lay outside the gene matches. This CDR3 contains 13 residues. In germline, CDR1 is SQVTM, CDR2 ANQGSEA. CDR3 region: CSVGTGHSYEQYF. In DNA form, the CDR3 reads TGCAGCGTTGGGACAGGGCACTCCTACGAGCAGTACTTC.

The chain's CDR3 is CASSIQRTGHYEQYF. CDR3 DNA: TGTGCCAGCAGTATACAAAGGACAGGGCATTACGAGCAGTACTTC. The chain uses TRBV27 and TRBJ2-7; 8 bases fit TRBD1. Trimming cost V 5 bases and J 4 bases; bases outside gene matches: 10. This CDR3 comprises 15 residues. Germline assignment: CDR1 MNHEY and CDR2 SMNVEV (reference sequence).

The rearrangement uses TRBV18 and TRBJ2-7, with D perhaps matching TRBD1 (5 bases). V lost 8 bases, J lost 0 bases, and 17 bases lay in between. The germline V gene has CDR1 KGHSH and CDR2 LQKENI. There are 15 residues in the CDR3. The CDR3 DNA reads TGTGCCAGCGCTTTCACGGCACAGGTCTCCTACGAGCAGTACTTC. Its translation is CASAFTAQVSYEQYF.

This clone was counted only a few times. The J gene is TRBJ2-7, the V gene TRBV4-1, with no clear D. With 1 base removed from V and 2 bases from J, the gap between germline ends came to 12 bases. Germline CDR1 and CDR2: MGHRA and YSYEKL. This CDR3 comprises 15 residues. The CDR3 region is CASSQGGVETYEQYF. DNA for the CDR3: TGCGCCAGCAGCCAAGGAGGAGTCGAAACCTACGAGCAGTACTTC.

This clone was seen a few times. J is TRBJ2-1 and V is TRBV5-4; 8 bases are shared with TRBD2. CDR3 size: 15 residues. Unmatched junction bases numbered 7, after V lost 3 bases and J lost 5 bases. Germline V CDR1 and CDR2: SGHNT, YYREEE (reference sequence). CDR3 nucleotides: TGTGCCAGCAGCTCCGGACTAGCCCCTAACAATGAGCAGTTCTTC. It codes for CASSSGLAPNNEQFF.

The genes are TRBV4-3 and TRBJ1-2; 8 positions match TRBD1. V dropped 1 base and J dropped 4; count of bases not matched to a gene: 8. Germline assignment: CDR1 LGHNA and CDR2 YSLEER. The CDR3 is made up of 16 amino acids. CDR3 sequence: CASSQGQGASGYGYTF. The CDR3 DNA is TGCGCCAGCAGCCAAGGGCAGGGGGCGTCGGGCTATGGCTACACCTTC.

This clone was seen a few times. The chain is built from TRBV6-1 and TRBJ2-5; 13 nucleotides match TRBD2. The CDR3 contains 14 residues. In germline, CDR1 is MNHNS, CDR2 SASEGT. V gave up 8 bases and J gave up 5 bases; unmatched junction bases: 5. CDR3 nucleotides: TGTGCCAGCGGACTAGCGGGGGCTGGGGAGACCCAGTACTTC. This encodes CASGLAGAGETQYF.